This T cell receptor beta chain stems from a study of shared T cell receptors in the human thymus. Germline CDR1 MNHEY, CDR2 SMNVEV (reference sequence). V shed 6 bases and J shed 5 bases, with 17 bases lying between them. The CDR3 is made up of 15 amino acids. Repertoires were generated with immunoSEQ multiplex PCR, while TCRdb's copy carries only in-frame clones and drops some. The sample lists hundreds of thousands of clones, 87% occurring once. This sample was shared with a second study, whose subject was human thymus T cells. That report notes: V and J gene usage appeared biased in thymic and blood repertoires.

Material: thymocytes. V is TRBV27 and J is TRBJ1-5, with a possible D match to TRBD1 (6 bases). The source is a boy in the first two years of life with a congenital heart defect. CDR3 in DNA: TGTGCCAGCAGATTCAAACAGGGATCGGATCAGCCCCAGCATTTT. Translating gives CASRFKQGSDQPQHF.